This T cell receptor beta chain derives from a study of shared clonotypes between healthy human individuals. Study-wide findings and caveats: Unshared clonotypes carried lower generation probabilities than those common to all four donors.

In the original analysis: Filtering differed for immunoSEQ, which gave only junction sequences without quality scores. Here immunoSEQ multiplex PCR was the method, and the copy in TCRdb shows in-frame clones only, minus some. The V and J calls and clone size are taken from that table; D and trimming were inferred from the DNA. Among more than 500,000 clones listed, 95% to 97% were seen once. Points on this clone: Its antigen is unknown.

Germline CDR1 reads GTSNPN; CDR2 reads SVGIG (reference sequence). There are 14 residues in the CDR3. The V and J ends lost 0 bases and 6 bases respectively, with 12 bases between them. The origin of this receptor is a woman aged 25-40 years in good health. Sequences were obtained from naive CD4+ T cells sorted from blood. This sample's subset: CD45RA+ positively selected. This chain connects TRBV30 to TRBJ1-5, with unresolved D. CDR3 sequence reads: CAWSVNSVRQPQHF. The CDR3 region has the DNA TGTGCCTGGAGTGTAAACAGCGTCCGTCAGCCCCAGCATTTT.